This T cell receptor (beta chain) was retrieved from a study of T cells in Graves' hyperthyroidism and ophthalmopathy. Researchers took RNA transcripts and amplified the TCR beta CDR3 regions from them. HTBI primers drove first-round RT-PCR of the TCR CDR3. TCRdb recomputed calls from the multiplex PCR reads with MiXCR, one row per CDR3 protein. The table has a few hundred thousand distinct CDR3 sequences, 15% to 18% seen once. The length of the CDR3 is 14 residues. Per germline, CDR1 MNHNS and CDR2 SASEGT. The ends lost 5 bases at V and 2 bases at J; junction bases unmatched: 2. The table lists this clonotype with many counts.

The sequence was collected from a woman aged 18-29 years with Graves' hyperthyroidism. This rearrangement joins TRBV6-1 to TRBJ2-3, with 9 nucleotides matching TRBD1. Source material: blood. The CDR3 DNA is TGTGCCAGCAGTCGGGACAGGGTCACAGATACGCAGTATTTT. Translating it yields CASSRDRVTDTQYF.